These 22 T cell receptor beta chains were all obtained from the same sample, sequenced in a study of T cell repertoires in cytomegalovirus infection (dated by TCRdb to about 2019). In the paper's terms, the treatment or condition label means: in vitro stimulation with specific CMV peptide epitopes to enrich CMV-specific T cells. The run used an Illumina HiSeq 1500. TCRdb passed the public sequencing reads through fastp at Q25 and MiXCR, retaining productive beta sequences. Each entry merges the rows of one CDR3 protein and shows their most common DNA and genes. The sample table records around 70,000 distinct CDR3 sequences; around 30% of these occur just once. 50% to 65% of the sample comes from the top ten. Which antigens these TCRs recognize remains unknown. The source material was CD8+ T cells from cultured PBMCs, sampled from culture after CMV antigen stimulation. These receptors all come from a human donor in good health (CMV status not recorded). Some clones in this sample may be carry-over from other donors' samples.

The genes are TRBV15 and TRBJ2-2, with D hard to call. Germline CDR1 is LNHNV and CDR2 is YYDKDF (reference sequence). The CDR3 has 14 residues. V was pared by 4 bases and J by 1 base, with 7 bases between. The CDR3 DNA is TGTGCCACCAGCAAAACCGGGAACACCGGGGAGCTGTTTTTT. Protein product: CATSKTGNTGELFF.

This clonotype was seen ten or more times. The CDR3 reads CASRGTGAVQPQHF. CDR3 in DNA: TGTGCCAGCAGGGGAACAGGGGCCGTTCAGCCCCAGCATTTT. The rearrangement links TRBV6-5 to TRBJ1-5; TRBD1 matches 7 bases. There are 14 residues in the CDR3. Germline lookup yields CDR1 MNHEY and CDR2 SVGAGI. V shed 6 bases and J 6 bases; nucleotides not matched to a gene: 8.

The chain combines TRBV27 with TRBJ2-1, with TRBD2 matching over 11 bases. The CDR3 consists of 15 residues. J was trimmed by 4 bases and V by 6 bases; bases with no gene match: 5. Germline V CDR1 and CDR2: MNHEY, SMNVEV (reference sequence). Here the CDR3 DNA reads TGTGCCAGCAGCGACGGGACTAGCGGTTACAATGAGCAGTTCTTC. Residues: CASSDGTSGYNEQFF.

This clonotype was picked up a small number of times. This rearrangement joins TRBV6-5 to TRBJ2-7; 7 bases map to TRBD2. CDR1 and CDR2 (germline): MNHEY, SVGAGI. The V and J ends lost 6 bases and 0 bases, in that order; junction bases with no gene match: 5. The CDR3 runs to 14 residues. The CDR3 is CASSRSGISYEQYF. The CDR3 bases are TGTGCCAGCAGCCGCAGCGGGATCTCCTACGAGCAGTACTTC.

This clonotype has a count of ten or more. This rearrangement joins TRBV12-3 or TRBV12-4 to TRBJ1-1; D remains ambiguous. The CDR3 totals 14 residues. Trimming stripped 1 base from V and 7 bases from J, with 13 bases between. For the CDR3, the DNA is TGTGCCAGCAGTTTAGTTGCAGCATCGAGTGAAGCTTTCTTT. It yields the protein CASSLVAASSEAFF.

Many counts were recorded for this clonotype. J is TRBJ2-5 and V is TRBV5-6, with 7 positions matching TRBD2. V shed 4 bases, J shed 0 bases, and the junction held 6 bases outside the gene matches. Germline CDR1 is SGHDT and CDR2 is YYEEEE. CDR3 size: 15 residues. This chain's CDR3 is CASSLRAGHQETQYF. CDR3 nucleotides: TGTGCCAGCAGCCTAAGAGCGGGACACCAAGAGACCCAGTACTTC.

This clonotype was detected ten times or more. The chain is built from TRBV12-3 or TRBV12-4 and TRBJ2-3; 10 bases map to TRBD2. This CDR3 contains 14 residues. With 6 bases clipped from V and 4 bases from J, the junction kept 4 bases outside the gene matches. The CDR3 spells CASSRTSGSDTQYF. CDR3 bases: TGTGCCAGCAGCCGGACTAGCGGCTCAGATACGCAGTATTTT.

This clonotype was picked up many times. The chain has TRBV7-9 and TRBJ1-5; the match to TRBD1 covers 7 bases. This CDR3 region has 14 residues. Germline V gene data show CDR1 as SEHNR and CDR2 as FQNEAQ (reference sequence). J was trimmed by 5 bases and V by 3 bases; bases with no gene match: 4. The CDR3 is CASSLDRSDQPQHF. The CDR3 DNA sequence: TGTGCCAGCAGCTTGGACAGGTCGGATCAGCCCCAGCATTTT. Full variable domain (rest looked up from reference TRBV7-9 and TRBJ1-5): DTGVSQNPRHKITKRGQNVTFRCDPISEHNRLYWYRQTLGQGPEFLTYFQNEAQLEKSRLLSDRFSAERPKGSFSTLEIQRTEQGDSAMYLCASSLDRSDQPQHFGDGTRLSIL.

A few counts support this clonotype. J is TRBJ2-1 and V is TRBV7-9, with 7 bases matching TRBD1. The V segment lost 2 bases and the J segment 9 bases; nucleotides outside the gene matches: 1. The germline CDR1 and CDR2 sequences are SEHNR and FQNEAQ (reference sequence). This CDR3 has 12 amino acids. The CDR3 region has the DNA TGTGCCAGCAGCTTAAACAGGGGTGAGCAGTTCTTC. Translation gives CASSLNRGEQFF.

J is TRBJ1-1 and V is TRBV19; 12 bases are shared with TRBD1. This CDR3 is 15 amino acids long. Germline V gives CDR1 LNHDA, CDR2 SQIVND (reference sequence). With V trimmed by 6 bases and J by 0 bases, 2 bases remained unmatched. As DNA, the CDR3 is TGTGCCAGTAGGGGACAGGGGGCTTTGAACACTGAAGCTTTCTTT. This encodes CASRGQGALNTEAFF.

The rearrangement uses TRBV29-1 and TRBJ1-6; D uncertain. CDR3 length equals 14 residues. The V end was cut by 5 bases, the J end by 2 bases, with 10 bases between. Per the germline V gene, CDR1 is SQVTM and CDR2 is ANQGSEA. The CDR3 bases are TGCAGCGTTCCCGAGAGGACCTATAATTCACCCCTCCACTTT. It specifies CSVPERTYNSPLHF.

On this clonotype itself: This clone may be a read error of a much larger clone one base away. This chain connects TRBV19 to TRBJ1-5; D is unclear. Germline V gene lookup returns CDR1 LNHDA and CDR2 SQIVND (reference sequence). V was clipped by 7 bases and J by 13 bases, with 20 bases between them. The CDR3 length is 13 residues. The CDR3: CASINLLRTGQHF. The CDR3 region has the DNA TGTGCCAGTATTAACCTATTGAGGACCGGACAGCATTTT. Full variable domain (remainder filled in from reference TRBV19 and TRBJ1-5): DGGITQSPKYLFRKEGQNVTLSCEQNLNHDAMYWYRQDPGQGLRLIYYSQIVNDFQKGDIAEGYSVSREKKESFPLTVTSAQKNPTAFYLCASINLLRTGQHFGDGTRLSIL.

This clonotype has only one observation. The chain uses TRBV6-6 and TRBJ1-1; D gene ambiguous. Germline V gene sequence: CDR1 MNHNY, CDR2 SVGAGI (reference sequence). The CDR3 sequence is 13 residues long. The V end lost 4 bases, the J end lost 6 bases, and 12 bases lay between the germline ends. DNA for the CDR3: TGTGCCAGCAGTTTAGGGCGAACGTCTGAAGCTTTCTTT. This translates into CASSLGRTSEAFF.

The CDR3 DNA follows: TGTGCCAGCAGCCAAGGGTGGCGGGCCTCCTCAACAACTATCGAGTTCTTC. It yields the protein CASSQGWRASSTTIEFF. The rearrangement uses TRBV3-1 and TRBJ2-1, with D possibly matching TRBD2 (5 bases). The germline CDR1 and CDR2 sequences are LGHDT and YNNKEL (reference sequence). This CDR3 contains 17 residues. V was trimmed by 1 base and J by 14 bases, leaving 27 bases between them.

This clonotype was seen ten or more times. The V gene is TRBV7-2, the J gene TRBJ2-7, with 11 positions matching TRBD2. The J segment lost 4 bases and the V segment lost 5 bases, leaving 7 bases of the junction unmatched. CDR1 and CDR2 from the germline V gene are SGHTA and FQGNSA. The CDR3 consists of 15 residues. The CDR3 DNA sequence: TGTGCCAGCAGCCCCTTAGCGGGGGGGCTTTACGAGCAGTACTTC. Its protein product is CASSPLAGGLYEQYF.

This clonotype came up a few times. The chain couples TRBV28 to TRBJ1-5; no reliable D call. The CDR3 has 15 amino acids. The ends were cut back, 6 bases at V and 2 bases at J, with 14 bases in the middle. Per the germline V gene, CDR1 is MDHEN and CDR2 is SYDVKM. CDR3: CASRPPEFGNQPQHF. In DNA, the CDR3 is TGTGCCAGCAGACCCCCAGAGTTTGGCAATCAGCCCCAGCATTTT.

The genes are TRBV7-2 and TRBJ2-5, with D possibly TRBD1 on 6 matching bases. The CDR3 spans 14 residues. The V and J ends lost 2 bases and 3 bases respectively, with 10 bases between them. Germline assignment: CDR1 SGHTA and CDR2 FQGNSA. The CDR3 nucleotides read TGTGCCAGCAGCTTATCAGGGGCGGAAGAGACCCAGTACTTC. Amino acids: CASSLSGAEETQYF.

This clonotype was picked up many times. The V call is TRBV4-3, the J call TRBJ2-6; TRBD1 aligns across 7 bases. This CDR3 is built from 22 residues. J lost 0 bases, V lost 0 bases, and 17 bases had no gene match. Germline-derived CDR1 and CDR2 are LGHNA and YSLEER. The CDR3 sequence is CASSQDQMDRDSLFSGANVLTF. The CDR3 coding sequence is TGCGCCAGCAGCCAAGATCAAATGGACCGGGACAGCCTATTCTCTGGGGCCAACGTCCTGACTTTC.

The chain joins TRBV6-5 to TRBJ2-7; 13 bases line up with TRBD2. Germline V CDR1 and CDR2: MNHEY, SVGAGI. This CDR3 has 16 amino acids. J gave up 5 bases and V 5 bases, and 9 bases lay outside the gene matches. CDR3 in DNA: TGTGCCAGCAGTGAGACTAGCGGGAGGTTGGGGAACGAGCAGTACTTC. Amino acid sequence: CASSETSGRLGNEQYF.

This sequence joins TRBV10-2 and TRBJ2-7, with TRBD2 as a possible D gene (5 bases). This CDR3 is 16 amino acids long. Trimming removed 2 bases at V and 0 bases at J, with 14 bases between. From germline, CDR1 is WSHSY and CDR2 SAAADI. For the CDR3, the DNA is TGCGCCAGCAGTGAGCCCGGGGTGGGTGGCTCCTACGAGCAGTACTTC. Protein sequence: CASSEPGVGGSYEQYF.

This rearrangement joins TRBV28 to TRBJ2-7, with D tentatively TRBD1 or TRBD2 (5 bases each). The germline V and J ends were trimmed by 4 bases and 0 bases, with 16 bases remaining between them. The V gene's germline CDR1 is MDHEN and CDR2 SYDVKM. CDR3 length: 16 amino acids. CDR3 amino acids: CASSSPGTDSSYEQYF. The CDR3, as DNA: TGTGCCAGCAGTTCCCCCGGGACCGACAGCTCCTACGAGCAGTACTTC. Looking up the rest from reference TRBV28 and TRBJ2-7 gives the full variable domain: DVKVTQSSRYLVKRTGEKVFLECVQDMDHENMFWYRQDPGLGLRLIYFSYDVKMKEKGDIPEGYSVSREKKERFSLILESASTNQTSMYLCASSSPGTDSSYEQYFGPGTRLTVT.

This clonotype showed up many times. The gene calls are TRBV7-2 and TRBJ2-2, with a weak D call TRBD1 (6 bases). The CDR3 runs to 15 residues. The V and J ends lost 5 bases and 7 bases respectively, with 17 bases between them. The germline CDR1 and CDR2 sequences are SGHTA and FQGNSA. CDR3 nucleotide sequence: TGTGCCAGCAGCCCCGTTGAGAGGGGGAACGGGGAGCTGTTTTTT. This translates into CASSPVERGNGELFF.